These 8 T cell receptor beta chains were sequenced from one sample in a study of response to subunit inactivated influenza vaccine. A single record per CDR3 protein comes from TCRdb applying MiXCR to the RT-PCR reads. The sample lists more than 200,000 distinct CDR3 sequences, 9.5% to 15% seen once, with over 6.5% in the top ten. Source: non-naive T cells sorted from PBMCs, taken approximately 15 days before vaccination. Every receptor here comes from a man in his fifties who received an inactivated influenza vaccine.

This clonotype was found a few times. The chain couples TRBV28 to TRBJ1-5; weak D call: TRBD1 (5 bases). Trimming shortened V by 5 bases and J by 6 bases, and 20 bases separated the two germline ends. Per the germline V gene, CDR1 is MDHEN and CDR2 is SYDVKM. The CDR3 runs to 16 residues. The CDR3 DNA is TGTGCCAGCAGTGATTCGGGCTTCTGGGGGGGTCAGCCCCAGCATTTT. Its protein product is CASSDSGFWGGQPQHF. The variable domain in full, completed from reference TRBV28 and TRBJ1-5, reads DVKVTQSSRYLVKRTGEKVFLECVQDMDHENMFWYRQDPGLGLRLIYFSYDVKMKEKGDIPEGYSVSREKKERFSLILESASTNQTSMYLCASSDSGFWGGQPQHFGDGTRLSIL.

This clonotype was seen a handful of times. The chain has TRBV24-1 and TRBJ2-5, with 15 bases fitting TRBD2. Looked up from germline, CDR1 is KGHDR and CDR2 is SFDVKD. V gave up 3 bases and J gave up 2 bases; unmatched junction bases: 3. The CDR3 extends over 17 amino acids. CDR3 DNA: TGTGCCACCAGTGATCCCGGACTAGCGGGAGGGCAAGAGACCCAGTACTTC. This gives the protein CATSDPGLAGGQETQYF.

There are many counts of this clonotype. The rearrangement joins TRBV7-8 to TRBJ2-1; 8 bases match TRBD1. Germline V CDR1 and CDR2: SGHVS, FQNEAQ. V lost 3 bases and J lost 15; bases outside the gene matches: 4. The CDR3 loop spans 11 amino acids. The CDR3 region has the DNA TGTGCCAGCAGCTTTGGGACAGGCCCGTTCTTC. It encodes CASSFGTGPFF. Using reference TRBV7-8 and TRBJ2-1 for the parts outside the CDR3, the full variable domain is GAGVSQSPRYKVAKRGQDVALRCDPISGHVSLFWYQQALGQGPEFLTYFQNEAQLDKSGLPSDRFFAERPEGSVSTLKIQRTQQEDSAVYLCASSFGTGPFFGPGTRLTVL.

This clonotype was counted ten times or more. J is TRBJ2-1 and V is TRBV7-2; D is undetermined. The V and J ends lost 3 bases and 11 bases respectively, with 8 bases between them. This CDR3 comprises 11 residues. Germline V gene sequence: CDR1 SGHTA, CDR2 FQGNSA. CDR3 DNA: TGTGCCAGCAGCTTTAACTCACAGCAGTTCTTC. Its protein is CASSFNSQQFF.

The J gene is TRBJ2-4, the V gene TRBV20-1, with 9 bases aligning to TRBD1. The V segment lost 3 bases and the J segment 1 base; nucleotides outside the gene matches: 16. There are 19 residues in the CDR3. Germline V gives CDR1 DFQATT, CDR2 SNEGSKA (reference sequence). This CDR3 is CSARLLTGGTREAKNIQYF. CDR3 coding DNA: TGCAGTGCTAGGCTATTGACAGGGGGTACAAGGGAGGCCAAAAACATTCAGTACTTC.

This clonotype was detected only a few times. This rearrangement joins TRBV25-1 to TRBJ2-3, with 7 bases lining up with TRBD1. Germline V gene lookup returns CDR1 MGHDK and CDR2 SYGVNS. This CDR3 has 16 amino acids. V was clipped by 0 bases and J by 5 bases; unmatched bases: 8. The CDR3: CASSEYTGVGGDTQYF. CDR3 DNA: TGTGCCAGCAGTGAATATACAGGGGTAGGGGGAGATACGCAGTATTTT.

In its sample, this clonotype was seen many times. V gene TRBV4-2 combines with J gene TRBJ1-2, with 7 nucleotides matching TRBD1. The CDR3 runs to 15 residues. With V trimmed by 5 bases and J by 3 bases, 9 bases remained unmatched. Germline V gives CDR1 LGHNA, CDR2 YNFKEQ. The CDR3 nucleotides read TGTGCCAGCAGCGGCGGGGACAGCGCAGACTATGGCTACACCTTC. Translation: CASSGGDSADYGYTF.

This clonotype was seen only a few times. This rearrangement joins TRBV5-6 to TRBJ2-7; D is ambiguous. The germline V gene encodes CDR1 SGHDT and CDR2 YYEEEE. CDR3 length equals 14 residues. With 2 bases removed from V and 3 bases from J, the gap between germline ends came to 12 bases. CDR3 loop: CASSLVPGDYEQYF. The CDR3 coding sequence is TGTGCCAGCAGCTTAGTGCCCGGCGACTACGAGCAGTACTTC.